These 4 T cell receptor beta chains originate from one sample sequenced in a study of blood T cells in healthy people across ages. A J-beta primer mix and a sample-barcoded 5' primer were used in a second PCR of roughly 6 to 11 cycles. TCRdb processed the 5' RACE reads anew with MiXCR; each CDR3 protein has one entry. This sample has about 1.6 million distinct CDR3 sequences, with roughly 32% found just once. The sample taken for sequencing was blood. The receptor source for this set is a woman in her 30s in good health.

In this sample, this clonotype turned up a few times. The chain couples TRBV3-1 to TRBJ2-3, with 8 bases aligning to TRBD1. The CDR3 spans 15 residues. The J segment lost 4 bases and the V segment lost 4 bases, leaving 7 bases of the junction unmatched. From germline, CDR1 is LGHDT and CDR2 YNNKEL (reference sequence). For the CDR3, the DNA is TGTGCCAGCAGCCCTACAGGGGGAGCGGCAGATACGCAGTATTTT. It yields the protein CASSPTGGAADTQYF.

The CDR3 is CASSGVPGQFYEQYF. For the CDR3, the DNA is TGCGCCAGCAGCGGAGTACCGGGACAGTTCTACGAGCAGTACTTC. The rearrangement uses TRBV5-1 and TRBJ2-7; 7 bases match TRBD1. Germline values: CDR1 SGHRS, CDR2 YFSETQ. V was clipped by 4 bases and J by 3 bases; unmatched bases: 10. This CDR3 spans 15 amino acids.

This clonotype was seen a handful of times. The rearrangement uses TRBV5-1 and TRBJ2-1; D is possibly TRBD2 (6 bases). V was cut by 1 base and J by 4 bases, with 12 bases left in between. The CDR3 extends over 15 amino acids. The germline gives CDR1 SGHRS, CDR2 YFSETQ. The CDR3 DNA is TGCGCCAGCAGCTTGACTAGCAGCACTTACAATGAGCAGTTCTTC. This codes for CASSLTSSTYNEQFF.

This chain uses TRBV7-2 with TRBJ1-6, with D perhaps TRBD1 (6 bases). Looked up from germline, CDR1 is SGHTA and CDR2 is FQGNSA. V lost 3 bases to trimming and J lost 9 bases, with 18 bases between them. There are 16 residues in the CDR3. CDR3 protein: CASSFWVRGGTSPLHF. In nucleotides, the CDR3 is TGTGCCAGCAGCTTCTGGGTTCGGGGGGGCACTTCACCCCTCCACTTT.